This is a list of T cell receptor beta chains from one sample in a study of preoperative IRX-2 immunotherapy in early breast cancer. Profiling relied on immunoSEQ multiplex PCR, and the TCRdb table lists in-frame clones only, not all of them. The table lists tens of thousands of clones, about four fifths of them singletons. The specimen comprised lymph node tissue, sampled before IRX-2 immunotherapy. Receptors were obtained from a human donor with breast cancer. Each CDR3 is given with its conserved first and last residue. The D gene is left open where the match is weak.

v_gene,d_gene,j_gene,CDR3aa
TRBV6-1,TRBD1,TRBJ2-7,CASSEALRGQGNYEQYF
TRBV19,NA,TRBJ1-2,CASSMFGGSSIDYGYTF
TRBV15,NA,TRBJ2-2,CATKRGRSTGELFF
TRBV23-1,NA,TRBJ2-7,CASSFKRGYEQYF
TRBV7-1,NA,TRBJ1-5,CASSTPRYHPGSNQPQHF
TRBV5-1,TRBD1,TRBJ1-1,CASSWDRSHTEAFF
TRBV19,TRBD1,TRBJ2-7,CASGQGWAYEQYF
TRBV7-7,NA,TRBJ1-4,CASSQNSPGSGEKLFF
TRBV5-1,NA,TRBJ1-3,CASSWGGQSSGNTIYF
TRBV5-1,NA,TRBJ1-1,CASSLGDTKANTEAFF
TRBV23-1,NA,TRBJ1-5,CASSQDRVDQPQHF
TRBV11-3,NA,TRBJ1-1,CASSFHLGEVGTEAFF
TRBV11-3,NA,TRBJ2-2,CASSLGQTNTGELFF
TRBV7-1,NA,TRBJ1-1,CASRQGFNTEAFF
TRBV6-8,NA,TRBJ2-2,CASSPGWRAETGELFF
TRBV27,NA,TRBJ1-2,CASSSQKGGYTF
TRBV19,NA,TRBJ2-1,CASSIIQQGRSEQFF